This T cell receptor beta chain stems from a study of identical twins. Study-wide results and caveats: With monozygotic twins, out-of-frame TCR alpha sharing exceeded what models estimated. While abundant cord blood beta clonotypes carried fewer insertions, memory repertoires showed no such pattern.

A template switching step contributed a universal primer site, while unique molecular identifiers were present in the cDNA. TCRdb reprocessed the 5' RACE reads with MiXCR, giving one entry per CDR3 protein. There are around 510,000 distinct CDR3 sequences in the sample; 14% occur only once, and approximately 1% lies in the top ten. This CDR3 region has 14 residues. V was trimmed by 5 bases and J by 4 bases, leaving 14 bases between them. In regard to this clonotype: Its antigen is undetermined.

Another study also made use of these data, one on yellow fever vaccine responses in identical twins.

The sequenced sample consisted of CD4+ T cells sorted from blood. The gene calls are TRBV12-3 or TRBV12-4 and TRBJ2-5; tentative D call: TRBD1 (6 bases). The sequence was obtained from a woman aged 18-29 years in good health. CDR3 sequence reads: CASSILTGLETQYF. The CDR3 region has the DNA TGTGCCAGCAGTATACTAACAGGGTTAGAGACCCAGTACTTC.